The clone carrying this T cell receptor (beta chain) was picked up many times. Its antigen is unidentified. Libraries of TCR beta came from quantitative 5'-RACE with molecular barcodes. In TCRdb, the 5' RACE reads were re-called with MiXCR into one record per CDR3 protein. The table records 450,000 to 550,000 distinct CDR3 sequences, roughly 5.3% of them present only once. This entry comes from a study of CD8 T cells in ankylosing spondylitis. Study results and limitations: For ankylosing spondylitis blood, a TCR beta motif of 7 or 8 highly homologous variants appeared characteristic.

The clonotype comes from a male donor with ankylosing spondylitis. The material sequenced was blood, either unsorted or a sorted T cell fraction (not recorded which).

CDR3 in amino acids: CASNHYLGTALALNTEAFF. The CDR3 region has the DNA TGTGCCAGCAATCACTACCTAGGGACAGCCTTAGCCTTGAACACTGAAGCTTTCTTT. The chain joins TRBV28 to TRBJ1-1, with 7 bases matching TRBD1. The CDR3 is 19 amino acids. V lost 7 bases to trimming and J lost 0 bases; unmatched junction nucleotides: 20. Germline V CDR1 and CDR2: MDHEN, SYDVKM.